The next 18 T cell receptor beta chains were all read from a single sample in a study of blood T cell repertoires in COVID-19. The protocol was immunoSEQ multiplex PCR, while the TCRdb copy is restricted to in-frame clones and leaves out a portion. The data hold 150,000 to 200,000 clones, with approximately 78% observed a single time. The sequenced sample consisted of peripheral blood. The receptors derive from a human donor in a cohort sampled during active COVID-19.

The V gene is TRBV5-8, the J gene TRBJ2-3; no clear D gene. This CDR3 is built from 15 residues. Trimming pared 1 base from V and 4 bases from J, leaving 13 bases between. Germline values: CDR1 SGHTS, CDR2 YDEGEE. The CDR3 is CASSLFVSSPDTQYF. For the CDR3, the DNA is TGTGCCAGCAGCTTGTTTGTATCCAGTCCAGATACGCAGTATTTT.

The genes are TRBV6-2 or TRBV6-3 and TRBJ1-6; no firm D call. V was shortened by 4 bases and J by 7 bases, with 11 bases between the two germline ends. The CDR3 spans 14 residues. Germline V gene lookup returns CDR1 MNHEY and CDR2 SVGEGT. Here the CDR3 reads CASSSPTRNSPLHF. In DNA form, the CDR3 reads TGTGCCAGCAGTTCCCCCACGAGGAATTCACCCCTCCACTTT.

This chain joins TRBV2 and TRBJ1-2; 8 positions match TRBD1. The CDR3 runs to 14 residues. V shed 5 bases and J 2 bases; nucleotides not matched to a gene: 4. Germline V lookup: CDR1 SNHLY, CDR2 FYNNEI. DNA for the CDR3: TGTGCCAGCAGTTACGACAGGGGCAACTATGGCTACACCTTC. Its protein is CASSYDRGNYGYTF.

V and J are TRBV3-1 (or the pseudogene TRBV3-2) and TRBJ2-4, with 7 bases identical to TRBD2. V lost 1 base, J lost 4 bases, and 1 base stayed unmatched. The CDR3 has 14 residues. CDR1 and CDR2 from the germline V gene are LGHDT and YNNKEL (reference sequence). Here the CDR3 DNA reads TGTGCCAGCAGCCAAGGGGGGGGAAAAAACATTCAGTACTTC. This gives the protein CASSQGGGKNIQYF.

The chain is built from TRBV10-2 and TRBJ1-6; D unclear. This CDR3 is built from 14 residues. CDR1 is WSHSY, CDR2 SAAADI, per germline. Trimming stripped 6 bases from V and 3 bases from J, with 9 bases between. This CDR3 is CASRLRDYNSPLHF. The CDR3 nucleotides are TGCGCCAGCAGGCTCCGGGACTATAATTCACCCCTCCACTTT.

The chain has TRBV15 and TRBJ1-3, with a possible D match to TRBD1 (5 bases). The CDR3 has 15 residues. The V and J ends lost 3 bases and 0 bases respectively, with 9 bases between them. Germline loops: CDR1 LNHNV, CDR2 YYDKDF (reference sequence). This CDR3 reads CATSSRVLSGNTIYF. DNA for the CDR3: TGTGCCACCAGCAGCAGGGTCCTCTCTGGAAACACCATATATTTT.

This clone was counted only a few times. The CDR3 reads CASSLEGQGDEQYF. The CDR3 bases are TGTGCCAGCAGCTTAGAGGGACAGGGCGACGAGCAGTACTTC. This rearrangement joins TRBV7-9 to TRBJ2-7, with TRBD1 identical over 9 bases. This CDR3 contains 14 residues. The germline gives CDR1 SEHNR, CDR2 FQNEAQ (reference sequence). After removal of 1 base from V and 5 bases from J, the junction contained 3 bases not matched to a gene.

This rearrangement joins TRBV20-1 to TRBJ2-7, with D possibly being TRBD2 (7 bases). V was cut by 3 bases and J by 0 bases, with 12 bases left in between. Per the germline V gene, CDR1 is DFQATT and CDR2 is SNEGSKA (reference sequence). The CDR3 extends over 14 amino acids. This chain's CDR3 is CSASPGGPSYEQYF. The DNA of the CDR3 is TGCAGTGCTAGTCCGGGGGGCCCCTCCTACGAGCAGTACTTC.

This clone was recorded once. The V gene is TRBV5-4, the J gene TRBJ2-3; 11 positions match TRBD2. The J segment lost 0 bases and the V segment lost 3 bases, leaving 3 bases of the junction unmatched. Germline CDR1 reads SGHNT; CDR2 reads YYREEE (reference sequence). This CDR3 region has 16 residues. The CDR3 DNA follows: TGTGCCAGCAGCTGGGGACTAGCGGCTAGCACAGATACGCAGTATTTT. It specifies CASSWGLAASTDTQYF.

This sequence joins TRBV9 and TRBJ2-1; 9 bases fit TRBD2. Germline lookup yields CDR1 SGDLS and CDR2 YYNGEE. V lost 0 bases, J lost 10 bases, and 8 bases stayed unmatched. CDR3 length equals 15 residues. CDR3 nucleotide sequence: TGTGCCAGCAGCGTAGAGTTCCTAGCGGGGACCGAGCAGTTCTTC. It encodes CASSVEFLAGTEQFF.

The chain combines TRBV9 with TRBJ2-7; 7 bases fit TRBD1. With 0 bases clipped from V and 7 bases from J, the junction kept 10 bases outside the gene matches. Looked up from germline, CDR1 is SGDLS and CDR2 is YYNGEE. CDR3 length equals 15 residues. This CDR3 is CASSVGGGTGEEQYF. The CDR3 nucleotides are TGTGCCAGCAGCGTAGGTGGCGGCACAGGGGAAGAGCAGTACTTC.

The gene calls are TRBV11-3 and TRBJ2-5; no clear D gene. Trimming removed 1 base from V and 2 bases from J, with 17 bases in between. The length of the CDR3 is 17 residues. The germline V gene has CDR1 SGHNT and CDR2 YENEEA. CDR3 in DNA: TGTGCCAGCAGCTTAGGAGTCCCCGATGTAAGTCAAGAGACCCAGTACTTC. Its translation is CASSLGVPDVSQETQYF.

The chain employs TRBV4-3 and TRBJ2-7; TRBD2 aligns across 8 bases. CDR3 length: 15 amino acids. Looked up from germline, CDR1 is LGHNA and CDR2 is YSLEER. V shed 0 bases and J 3 bases; nucleotides not matched to a gene: 4. This chain's CDR3 is CASSQDAGGYYEQYF. The CDR3 DNA reads TGCGCCAGCAGCCAAGACGCGGGGGGATACTACGAGCAGTACTTC.

This chain connects TRBV6-5 to TRBJ2-7; D possibly corresponds to TRBD1 (6 bases). Looked up from germline, CDR1 is MNHEY and CDR2 is SVGAGI. CDR3 length: 14 amino acids. V gave up 5 bases and J gave up 1 base, with 12 bases separating them. CDR3: CASSSFGQSYEQYF. In DNA form, the CDR3 reads TGTGCCAGCAGTAGCTTTGGACAGTCCTACGAGCAGTACTTC.

By frequency in the sample, this clone is medium-sized. The J gene is TRBJ1-2, the V gene TRBV4-3, with a weak D call TRBD1 (6 bases). The V end lost 4 bases, the J end lost 8 bases, and 17 bases lay between the germline ends. This CDR3 is 14 amino acids long. Germline assignment: CDR1 LGHNA and CDR2 YSLEER. The CDR3 reads CASSLVQGSSGYTF. The CDR3 DNA follows: TGCGCCAGCAGCCTAGTCCAGGGGTCAAGCGGCTACACCTTC.

CDR3 sequence (DNA): TGTGCCACCAGCAGCGCTAGCGGGAGGGTTAGCACAGATACGCAGTATTTT. This translates into CATSSASGRVSTDTQYF. The chain has TRBV15 and TRBJ2-3, with 12 bases matching TRBD2. The CDR3 covers 17 residues. V dropped 3 bases and J dropped 0; count of bases not matched to a gene: 4. Germline values: CDR1 LNHNV, CDR2 YYDKDF (reference sequence).

This sequence joins TRBV27 and TRBJ2-1, with D maybe TRBD2 (6 bases). The CDR3 runs 15 residues. With 0 bases removed from V and 3 bases from J, the gap between germline ends came to 9 bases. Germline loops: CDR1 MNHEY, CDR2 SMNVEV (reference sequence). CDR3 sequence reads: CASSLSGRYYNEQFF. The CDR3 DNA reads as TGTGCCAGCAGTTTATCCGGGAGATACTACAATGAGCAGTTCTTC.

The genes are TRBV9 and TRBJ2-2; TRBD2 matches 8 bases. The CDR3 is 16 residues long. V lost 3 bases, J lost 6 bases, and 10 bases stayed unmatched. The V gene's germline CDR1 is SGDLS and CDR2 YYNGEE. CDR3 residues: CASSAREGVWPGELFF. CDR3 bases: TGTGCCAGCAGCGCCCGGGAGGGGGTCTGGCCCGGGGAGCTGTTTTTT.